This is a list of T cell receptor beta chains from one sample in a study of identical twins. TCRdb reanalysed the 5' RACE reads using MiXCR and keeps one entry per CDR3 protein. This table holds around 450,000 distinct CDR3 sequences, 14% found once. The sample was also linked to a second study, of yellow fever vaccine responses in identical twins.

The sample consisted of CD4+ T cells sorted from blood. The receptors derive from a woman between 18 and 29 years old in good health. Both conserved end residues are part of each CDR3. D genes are given only for firm matches. Clone size is not always given. Where it is, it says once, few, many or a class for expanded clones.

abundance	v_gene	j_gene	d_gene	CDR3nt	CDR3aa
few	TRBV18	TRBJ2-6	TRBD2	TGTGCCAGCTCACCGACTAGCGACTCTGGGGCCAACGTCCTGACTTTC	CASSPTSDSGANVLTF
many	TRBV12-3/TRBV12-4	TRBJ2-5	NA	TGTGCCAGCAGTTTCCTCGGCAGGTTTTCCCCCTACGACCCACAAGAGACCCAGTACTTC	CASSFLGRFSPYDPQETQYF
few	TRBV11-2	TRBJ2-1	NA	TGTGCCAGCAGCTTAGATGTAAACAATGAGCAGTTCTTC	CASSLDVNNEQFF
NA	TRBV5-1	TRBJ2-3	NA	TGCGCCAGCAGCTTGGGCCGGGGCTACACAGATACGCAGTATTTT	CASSLGRGYTDTQYF
many	TRBV5-1	TRBJ1-1	NA	TGCGCCAGCAGCCCCGGACGGATATATTTCACTGAAGCTTTCTTT	CASSPGRIYFTEAFF
NA	TRBV5-1	TRBJ2-3	NA	TGCGCCAGCAGCTCCTCCACAGGGACCACTATGTATTTT	CASSSSTGTTMYF
few	TRBV6-2/TRBV6-3	TRBJ2-5	NA	TGTGCCAGCAGTTACGACAGACGAACAGAGACCCAGTACTTC	CASSYDRRTETQYF
NA	TRBV7-3	TRBJ2-7	NA	TGTGCCAGCAGCTCATCCTCAGACAGCTACGAGCAGTACTTC	CASSSSSDSYEQYF
few	TRBV28	TRBJ2-7	NA	TGTGCCAGCAGCCCAGGGAGCGAGCAGTACTTC	CASSPGSEQYF
many	TRBV7-2	TRBJ2-1	TRBD2	TGTGCCAGCAGCTTCACTAGCGCGAATGAGCAGTTCTTC	CASSFTSANEQFF
few	TRBV20-1	TRBJ2-2	TRBD2	TGCAGTGCTAGATCGACTAGCGGACTCCTGAACACCGGGGAGCTGTTTTTT	CSARSTSGLLNTGELFF
NA	TRBV4-2	TRBJ2-1	TRBD2	TGTGCCAGCAGCCAAGCCGGACTAGCGGGAGGGATCAATGAGCAGTTCTTC	CASSQAGLAGGINEQFF
NA	TRBV12-3/TRBV12-4	TRBJ2-7	NA	TGTGCCAGCAGTAGAATGTCAACCTACGAGCAGTACTTC	CASSRMSTYEQYF
NA	TRBV29-1	TRBJ2-7	NA	TGCAGCGTTGTAACCCGCCAGGCCTCCTACGAGCAGTACTTC	CSVVTRQASYEQYF
NA	TRBV7-2	TRBJ2-3	TRBD1	TGTGCCAGCAGCCGTCGACAGGGGGCTAGCACAGATACGCAGTATTTT	CASSRRQGASTDTQYF
NA	TRBV6-1	TRBJ2-6	TRBD1	TGTGCCAGCATCAAACGAAATAGACAGGGGGCGGCTGGGGCCAACGTCCTGACTTTC	CASIKRNRQGAAGANVLTF
NA	TRBV10-3	TRBJ2-7	NA	TGTGCCATCAGTGAGGAGGTGGGCTACGAGCAGTACTTC	CAISEEVGYEQYF
many	TRBV5-1	TRBJ2-5	TRBD2	TGCGCCAGCAGCTGGACTAGTGGGGAGACCCAGTACTTC	CASSWTSGETQYF
NA	TRBV24-1	TRBJ2-1	NA	TGTGCCACCAGTGATTTGTTCCCGGGGGCGCCGGGGAATGAGCAGTTCTTC	CATSDLFPGAPGNEQFF
NA	TRBV5-8	TRBJ1-1	TRBD1	TGTGCCAGCAGCTTGGGGGCGACAGGGGGAGGACCCACTGAAGCTTTCTTT	CASSLGATGGGPTEAFF
few	TRBV29-1	TRBJ1-1	NA	TGCAGCGGTGCGGGACAAATGAACACTGAAGCTTTCTTT	CSGAGQMNTEAFF
few	TRBV5-4	TRBJ2-1	NA	TGTGCCAGCAGCCCCGTTGGGGAGGTCAATGAGCAGTTCTTC	CASSPVGEVNEQFF
NA	TRBV20-1	TRBJ1-6	NA	TGCAGGGGGATATCCGGGACGGCTGATTCACCCCTCCACTTT	CRGISGTADSPLHF
NA	TRBV29-1	TRBJ2-7	TRBD1	TGCAGCGTAACCGACAGGGTCCCCTACGAGCAGTACTTC	CSVTDRVPYEQYF
few	TRBV10-3	TRBJ1-5	NA	TGTGCCATACAAGCTTCGGGGGCAAATCAGCCCCAGCATTTT	CAIQASGANQPQHF
NA	TRBV9	TRBJ2-1	TRBD2	TGTGCCAGCAGCGATGAGGGACTAGCGGGAGGGCCGGGCAATGAGCAGTTCTTC	CASSDEGLAGGPGNEQFF
NA	TRBV6-1	TRBJ1-4	NA	TGTGCCAGCAGCGGGACGGAAACTAATGAAAAACTGTTTTTT	CASSGTETNEKLFF
few	TRBV6-1	TRBJ2-7	NA	TGTGCCAGCTCGGGCCGGCAGGCCTCCTACGAGCAGTACTTC	CASSGRQASYEQYF
few	TRBV24-1	TRBJ2-5	NA	TGTGCCACCAGTATGATTCGGCAGTACCAAGAGACCCAGTACTTC	CATSMIRQYQETQYF
NA	TRBV27	TRBJ2-7	TRBD1	TGTGCCAGCACATCACCGGGACAGGGGTTTAAGGAGCAGTACTTC	CASTSPGQGFKEQYF
few	TRBV3-1	TRBJ2-6	NA	TGTGCCAGCAGCCAAGGAGGGAACTCTGGGGCCAACGTCCTGACTTTC	CASSQGGNSGANVLTF
few	TRBV20-1	TRBJ1-2	NA	TGCAGTGCTAGCCGACGGACTAACTATGGCTACACCTTC	CSASRRTNYGYTF
NA	TRBV12-3/TRBV12-4	TRBJ2-1	NA	TGTGCCAGCACCCAGGGGGGGGGCCCCTACAATGAGCAGTTCTTC	CASTQGGGPYNEQFF
few	TRBV28	TRBJ2-4	NA	TGTGCCAGCAGTTCATCTACAGGATACGCGGCCAAAAACATTCAGTACTTC	CASSSSTGYAAKNIQYF
NA	TRBV5-5	TRBJ2-1	NA	TGTGCCAGCAGCTTGGTTGAAGCGGGCTCCTACAATGAGCAGTTCTTC	CASSLVEAGSYNEQFF
NA	TRBV20-1	TRBJ2-5	NA	TGCAGTGCTAGAGCGGCGGGGCCTCAAGAGACCCAGTACTTC	CSARAAGPQETQYF